The sequence of this TCR beta chain was determined in a study of blood T cell repertoires in COVID-19. On the study more broadly: Some COVID-19 samples were acute and others convalescent; all came from the United States, Italy and Spain.

This clone was found once. Trimming shortened V by 4 bases and J by 6 bases, and 12 bases separated the two germline ends. CDR3 size: 13 residues. Germline V gene lookup returns CDR1 LGHDT and CDR2 YNNKEL (reference sequence). Repertoires were generated with immunoSEQ multiplex PCR, while TCRdb's copy carries only in-frame clones and drops some. The sample has some 320,000 clones; roughly 85% are singletons. The origin of this receptor is a human donor in a cohort sampled during active COVID-19. Material for sequencing was peripheral blood. This chain joins TRBV3-1 (or the pseudogene TRBV3-2) and TRBJ2-5; D possibly corresponds to TRBD2 (5 bases). CDR3 amino acids: CASSPGLAQTQYF. The CDR3 DNA is TGTGCCAGCAGCCCCGGACTGGCCCAGACCCAGTACTTC.